This T cell receptor (beta chain) was documented in a study of post-analysis software for immune sequencing data. Overall study findings and caveats: Patients carried a few TRBV segments more frequently than controls did, and TRBV5-6, TRBV5-1 and TRBV20-1 were among them. Multiple sclerosis patients had significantly lower normalized Chao1 diversity than controls.

cDNA libraries of TCR beta carried unique molecular identifiers. One entry per CDR3 protein, called by TCRdb with MiXCR from the PCR reads. The table shows almost 700,000 distinct CDR3 sequences, with over 45% occurring only once. A note on this clonotype: What it recognizes is unknown.

The CDR3 has 15 residues. V lost 11 bases to trimming and J lost 7 bases; unmatched junction nucleotides: 14. CDR1 is LNHDA and CDR2 is SQIVND in the germline V gene (reference sequence). The source is a girl aged 2 to 9 with multiple sclerosis. Sequenced: blood. The chain couples TRBV19 to TRBJ2-1; 10 nucleotides agree with TRBD2. DNA of the CDR3: TGTGCCGGTAACGGCAAACTAGCGGGGCTTAATGAGCAGTTCTTC. Its translation is CAGNGKLAGLNEQFF.